This TCR beta chain was profiled in a study of blood T cell repertoires in COVID-19. Study background: There were acute and convalescent COVID-19 samples, and they came from the United States, Italy and Spain.

Germline lookup yields CDR1 LGHNA and CDR2 YSLEER. Deletions cut 0 bases from V and 8 bases from J, with 13 bases between. The CDR3 sequence is 15 residues long. All enrollees were roughly 18 to 90 years old and from 20 to 30 US areas. As handled by the study authors: Amplification with reference gene primers provided the estimates of nucleated cell counts. Assay: immunoSEQ multiplex PCR; the TCRdb copy retains only in-frame clones and omits some. The DNA gave D and trimming, while V, J and clone size come from that table. The data hold 350,000 to 400,000 clones, with 89% observed a single time. The receptor's source is a woman aged 25 to 45 who had recovered from COVID-19. This chain joins TRBV4-3 and TRBJ1-4; tentative D call: TRBD1 (5 bases). The sequenced material came from PBMCs or T cells enriched from blood (not recorded which). The CDR3: CASSQDRTWQEKLFF. For the CDR3, the DNA is TGCGCCAGCAGCCAAGATCGGACATGGCAGGAAAAACTGTTTTTT.